This T cell receptor beta chain was documented in a study of neurological immune-mediated disorders. TCRdb re-derived calls from the 5' RACE reads in MiXCR, one entry per CDR3 protein. Here the sample spans approximately 60,000 distinct CDR3 sequences, roughly 4% being singletons. This clonotype was detected ten times or more. Its antigen is still unknown. Germline CDR1 and CDR2: SGHRS and YFSETQ. J gave up 4 bases and V 4 bases, and 5 bases lay outside the gene matches. CDR3 length: 13 amino acids. Study-wide results and limits: Grouping of repertoires by phylogeny put those of 18 of 34 multiple sclerosis patients into a single related-CDR3 cluster, a possible signature. Across subjects, expanded clones had no CDR3 amino acid sequences in common, pointing to private repertoires in all groups.

Specimen: PBMCs. The TCR originated in a man aged 45 to 65 with multiple sclerosis. The chain uses TRBV5-1 and TRBJ2-7; the match to TRBD1 covers 7 bases. CDR3 coding DNA: TGCGCCAGCAGCCCCGAGGGGGCTTACGAGCAGTACGTC. This codes for CASSPEGAYEQYV.